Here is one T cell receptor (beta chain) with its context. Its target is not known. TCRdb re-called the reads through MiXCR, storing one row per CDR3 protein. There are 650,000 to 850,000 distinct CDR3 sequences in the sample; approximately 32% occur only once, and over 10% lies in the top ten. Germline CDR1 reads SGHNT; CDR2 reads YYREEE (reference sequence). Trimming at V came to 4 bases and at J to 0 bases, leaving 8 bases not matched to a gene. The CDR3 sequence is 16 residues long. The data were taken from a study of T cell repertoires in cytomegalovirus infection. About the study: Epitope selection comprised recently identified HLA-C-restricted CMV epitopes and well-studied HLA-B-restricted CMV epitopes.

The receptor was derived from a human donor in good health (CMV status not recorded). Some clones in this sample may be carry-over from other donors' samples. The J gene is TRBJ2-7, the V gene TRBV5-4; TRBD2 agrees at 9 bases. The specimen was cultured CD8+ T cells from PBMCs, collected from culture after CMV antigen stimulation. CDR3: CASSPETSGDSYEQYF. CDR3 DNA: TGTGCCAGCAGCCCCGAGACTAGCGGCGACTCCTACGAGCAGTACTTC.